Listed below are T cell receptor beta chains from one sample, sequenced in a study of tumor-infiltrating lymphocytes in primary liver carcinoma. TCRdb re-called the multiplex PCR reads through MiXCR, storing one row per CDR3 protein. The table records tens of thousands of distinct CDR3 sequences, about 70% of them present only once. Sequencing input: liver tumor tissue from sampling region 4. The receptors derive from a woman aged 55-70 years with primary liver carcinoma and hepatitis B virus infection. CDR3s include the opening cysteine and the closing phenylalanine or tryptophan. D genes are given only for firm matches. Clone size appears in some rows only: once, few, many, or a class for an expanded clone.

cdr3_nt,cdr3_aa,clone_size,d_call,v_call,j_call
TGTGCCAGCACTCCCCGGGGTGGCGGGATCTACGAGCAGTACTTC,CASTPRGGGIYEQYF,NA,NA,TRBV12-3/TRBV12-4,TRBJ2-7
TGTGCCAGCGGTTACTCGAATCACCAACGGGGAAGTGAGCCCCAGCATTTT,CASGYSNHQRGSEPQHF,NA,NA,TRBV6-2/TRBV6-3,TRBJ1-5
TGTGCCAGCAGCTTAGACGGGAGTAATGAGCAGTTCTTC,CASSLDGSNEQFF,few,NA,TRBV7-3,TRBJ2-1
TGTGCCAGCAGGGCGCCACTAGTCTACGAGCAGTACTTC,CASRAPLVYEQYF,many,NA,TRBV28,TRBJ2-7
TGTGCCAGCGGTCGTGGAGGAGCCCAGGGTTGGACTGAAGCTTTCTTT,CASGRGGAQGWTEAFF,NA,NA,TRBV6-5,TRBJ1-1
TGTGCCAGCACTCAGGGGGGTACGCAGTATTTT,CASTQGGTQYF,many,NA,TRBV2,TRBJ2-3
TGTGCCAGCAGCCCTAGAGGGACCCCGAACACCGGGGAGCTGTTTTTT,CASSPRGTPNTGELFF,NA,NA,TRBV28,TRBJ2-2
TGTGCCAGCAGATTGGCAGCGGGAGTTACAGATACGCGGTATTTT,CASRLAAGVTDTRYF,NA,TRBD2,TRBV5-4,TRBJ2-3
TGTGCCAGTAGTATAGCTTTATCGGGGTACTCCCACAATGAGCAGTTCTTC,CASSIALSGYSHNEQFF,NA,NA,TRBV19,TRBJ2-1
TGTGCCAGCAGCTTAGGAGGGAGCGCTAATGAGCAGTTGTTC,CASSLGGSANEQLF,NA,NA,TRBV11-3,TRBJ2-1
TGTGCCAGCAGTTTTTTGGGCTATGGCTACACCTTC,CASSFLGYGYTF,many,NA,TRBV28,TRBJ1-2
TGTGCCAGCAGCTTAAGTGGGCGCGGGAGCTCCTACAATAAGCAGTTCTTC,CASSLSGRGSSYNKQFF,NA,TRBD2,TRBV7-9,TRBJ2-1
TGTGCCAGTAGCCAAGATCCGGTAGGGGACTACGAGCAGTACTTC,CASSQDPVGDYEQYF,NA,NA,TRBV4-2,TRBJ2-7
TGTGCCAGCAGCTCCCGGGGGGCGCGGACCATCGACGATGAGCAGTTCTTC,CASSSRGARTIDDEQFF,NA,NA,TRBV11-3,TRBJ2-1
TGTGACAGCAGTTTACACTACGAGCAGTACTTC,CDSSLHYEQYF,NA,NA,TRBV28,TRBJ2-7
TGTACCATCAGTGAAATGGACAGGGCGGCCTTTTTTAACTATGGCTACACCTTC,CTISEMDRAAFFNYGYTF,NA,TRBD1,TRBV10-3,TRBJ1-2
TGTGCCAGCAGGGCCACAGGGACGGGGACCCAGTACTTC,CASRATGTGTQYF,many,NA,TRBV6-5,TRBJ2-5
TGTGCCAGCGGCCAGCGACAGGGGACGTTGACTGAAGCCTTCTTT,CASGQRQGTLTEAFF,NA,TRBD1,TRBV4-2,TRBJ1-1
TGCGCCAGCAGCCAAGATGGCGAGGGGCGCGACGAGCACTACTTC,CASSQDGEGRDEHYF,NA,NA,TRBV4-1,TRBJ2-7
TGTTCCATTAGTGCGGAGTCCTACAGTGAGCAGTTCTTC,CSISAESYSEQFF,NA,NA,TRBV10-3,TRBJ2-1
TGTGCCAGCAGCCCGGTGAGCTCCTACAATGAGCAGTTCTTC,CASSPVSSYNEQFF,few,NA,TRBV7-6,TRBJ2-1
TGCAGCATTGAGGGGGGCCTAGCGGACGAGCAGTACTTC,CSIEGGLADEQYF,NA,NA,TRBV29-1,TRBJ2-7
TGTGCCAGCAGCCAAGAACTAGCGGGACCCACAGATACGCAGTATTTT,CASSQELAGPTDTQYF,medium-sized,TRBD2,TRBV4-2,TRBJ2-3
TGTGCCAGTAGCTTAACTAGCGGGAACGAGCATTACTTC,CASSLTSGNEHYF,NA,TRBD2,TRBV11-2,TRBJ2-7
TGTGCCAGCACCAGGGACTCCTATGGCTACACCTTC,CASTRDSYGYTF,many,NA,TRBV6-6,TRBJ1-2
TGTGCCAGCAGCAGGGACTGGCAAGACTATGGTTGCACCTTC,CASSRDWQDYGCTF,few,NA,TRBV11-2,TRBJ1-2
TGTGCCAGTAGTTACTCGGTAGATCTAGTATACAATGAGCAGTTCTTC,CASSYSVDLVYNEQFF,NA,NA,TRBV6-5,TRBJ2-1
TGTGCCAGCAGCGGCATGACTAGTGGGAGCTCCCATGAGCAGTTCTTC,CASSGMTSGSSHEQFF,NA,NA,TRBV5-6,TRBJ2-1